This TCR beta chain comes out of a study of long-term antiretroviral therapy in people with HIV (dated by TCRdb to between 2020 and 2023). Study-level background: The earliest samples were collected approximately a decade before the 2015 WHO recommendation for immediate ART, a period when ART was typically delayed until CD4 counts fell. A retrospective serial study tested whether ART initiation and durable HIV suppression were associated with changes in peripheral blood TRB repertoire composition and diversity. The cohort contributed over 150 cryopreserved PBMC samples from about 29 adults with confirmed HIV infection, collected serially over a mean of approximately 6 years (range 1-12). Among the 30 or so participants with HIV, eleven to twelve were female. No cross-contamination during QIAcube processing turned up in test extractions that ran a monoclonal T-cell line alongside around 34 polyclonal samples.

As regards this clone: Its antigen is still unknown. The record has no base qualities; no much larger clone is one base away.

Participants were included only if at least one PBMC sample before ART initiation and at least two post-ART samples were available. All participants with HIV were treated in the United States of America. Before DNA extraction, cryopreserved samples of 1-10 million PBMC were thawed and then washed. At the time of the earliest PBMC sample for each participant with HIV, ages ranged from roughly 23 to 60 years. Per participant, PBMC samples came from 1-4 timepoints prior to ART initiation and 2-8 timepoints following ART initiation, for a median of 7 samples. For every participant, serial HIV viral load, CD4+ T-cell count, ART history and demographic data were obtained. Genomic DNA was extracted from unsorted PBMC with a Qiagen kit on a QIAcube, processed in batches of 12 samples. V is shortened by 3 bases, J by 0 bases, and the region joining them spans 4 bases. Looking up the germline V gene yields CDR1 ENHRY and CDR2 SYGVKD. Its CDR3 holds 13 amino acids, cysteine through phenylalanine. Solely the CDR3 DNA is kept, with 39 bases framed from the first base.

What the authors observed across the whole study: Starting ART was linked to a significant rise in TRB diversity, yet even after long-term ART the diversity remained significantly lower than in transplant donor controls. Because PBMC availability was limited, only the TCR beta chain was sequenced, with no alpha chain pairing. Expanded TRB clones identified before ART initiation dominated the repertoire at all time points, although this dominance fluctuated and declined in many PLHIV after ART. No data were available on ART adherence, viral resistance or therapy changes, limiting inferences about post-ART repertoire changes. Because pre-ART samples had limited cell numbers, unsorted PBMC were profiled rather than sorted CD4+ and CD8+ T cells. Samples dated from the mid-2000s to the late 2010s, and the ART regimens used may be less effective than current ones. HIV repertoires had narrower CDR3 length ranges than controls, and the network structure suggested an antigen-experienced repertoire that shifted only slightly toward naive after ART.

Sequencing of the TRB variable region was done with the immunoSEQ hsTCRB v3.0 assay at survey level resolution. The target sequencing depth for TRB was roughly 35,000-55,000 T-cell genomes per sample. An Illumina MiSeq with a v3 150-cycle kit was used to sequence the pooled TRB libraries. Per the original workflow: Repertoire analysis was run in R within a reproducible Nextflow workflow that covered QC, data transformation and analysis. LymphoSeq2, an R package for AIRR-Seq data exploration, was used to implement custom analyses. Four samples yielding fewer than 5000 total TRB sequences were excluded, leaving 150 to 200 analyzed HIV repertoires. Among the roughly 200 retained HIV repertoires, more than 55 were collected before ART initiation and 120 to 140 after ART initiation. Repertoires were downsampled to 5000 TRB nucleotide sequences, with summary statistics averaged over 100 downsampling iterations. TRB sequences were retained for analysis only if CDR3 regions of at least seven amino acids were present. Diversity was measured with a Shannon entropy-derived clonality score and the Gini coefficient. In repertoire networks, the top 5000 CDR3 amino acid sequences were linked whenever an edit distance of one separated two sequences. For TRB CDR3 amino acid sequences, GLIPH2 was used to predict antigen specificity groups and MHC restriction. To flag known CMV, EBV, HIV or tissue antigen associations, CDR3 amino acid sequences were matched against VDJdb and McPAS-TCR. Pre-ART, post-ART and control groups were compared with Wilcoxon signed-rank tests and Holm-Bonferroni correction. TCRdb mirrors the immuneACCESS table, restricted to in-frame sequences. Some clones are absent from its copies; in checked studies, under half trace to an unresolved V gene, and the reason for the others is unknown. The DNA gave D and trimming, while V, J and clone size come from that table. Counted in this sample were 10,000 or so clones; over 75% of them appeared once. The top ten clonotypes cover approximately 15% of the sample.

The rearranged segments are TRBV10-3 and TRBJ2-3; no D gene is confidently identified. This sample comprised unsorted PBMCs, obtained 0.4 years before starting antiretroviral therapy. The sequence was collected from a man aged 30 to 39 with HIV. Here is the DNA: TGTGCCATCAGTGAAAGGAGCACAGATACGCAGTATTTT. The translation is CAISERSTDTQYF.